Following are 9 T cell receptor beta chains from one sample sequenced in a study of blood T cell repertoires in COVID-19. TCRdb keeps only in-frame clones here, not all; method: immunoSEQ multiplex PCR. The table has about 270,000 clones, around four fifths seen once. The sample was peripheral blood. The receptors stem from a woman aged 45-65 years with active or convalescent COVID-19.

The V call is TRBV19, the J call TRBJ1-5, with D perhaps TRBD1 (5 bases). V lost 7 bases and J lost 3, with 13 bases in between. Looked up from germline, CDR1 is LNHDA and CDR2 is SQIVND (reference sequence). The CDR3 is 14 residues long. Here the CDR3 DNA reads TGTGCCAGTACCCAGGGTAACAACAATCAGCCCCAGCATTTT. Residues: CASTQGNNNQPQHF.

The genes are TRBV24-1 and TRBJ1-2; 11 bases align to TRBD1. Trimming took 2 bases from V and 6 from J; bases not matched to a gene: 1. Germline assignment: CDR1 KGHDR and CDR2 SFDVKD. This CDR3 is built from 14 residues. As DNA, the CDR3 is TGTGCCACCAGTGATTGGGACAGGGGGAATGGCTACACCTTC. Its translation: CATSDWDRGNGYTF.

The chain recombines TRBV7-9 with TRBJ2-1, with D possibly TRBD1 on 6 matching bases. Per germline, CDR1 SEHNR and CDR2 FQNEAQ (reference sequence). Trimming took off 6 bases at V and 7 bases at J, with 19 bases between the two ends. The CDR3 is made up of 15 amino acids. The CDR3 bases are TGTGCCAGCAGTTCGACGTTGGGGGCGGGTAATGAGCAGTTCTTC. It codes for CASSSTLGAGNEQFF.

The chain links TRBV11-3 to TRBJ1-4; D not resolved. The V gene's germline CDR1 is SGHNT and CDR2 YENEEA. This CDR3 region has 13 residues. The V end was cut by 11 bases, the J end by 4 bases, with 14 bases between. Here the CDR3 reads CAQRRIYNEKLFF. CDR3 in DNA: TGTGCCCAGAGGAGGATCTATAATGAAAAACTGTTTTTT.

V gene TRBV7-6 combines with J gene TRBJ2-7, with 8 bases lining up with TRBD1. Unmatched junction bases numbered 7, after V lost 5 bases and J lost 1 base. Germline assignment: CDR1 SGHVS and CDR2 FNYEAQ. The length of the CDR3 is 15 residues. CDR3: CASSPWDRRSYEQYF. The CDR3 bases are TGTGCCAGCAGCCCGTGGGACAGGCGATCCTACGAGCAGTACTTC.

Written as DNA, the CDR3 is TGTGCCAGTAGTATGCCGGGCACTGAAGCTTTCTTT. It encodes CASSMPGTEAFF. V and J are TRBV19 and TRBJ1-1; D ambiguous. This CDR3 spans 12 amino acids. Trimming left V 3 bases short and J 4 bases short, with 6 bases between. Germline CDR1 reads LNHDA; CDR2 reads SQIVND (reference sequence).

As for this clone: One end of the junction varies from germline; a read error may be responsible. At the DNA level, this CDR3 is encoded by other sequences in the same sample as well. The chain is built from TRBV5-1 and TRBJ2-1; 10 bases are shared with TRBD2. Germline loops: CDR1 SGHRS, CDR2 YFSETQ. This CDR3 is 18 amino acids long. CDR3 nucleotides: TGCGCTAGCAGCTTTCTCACTAGCGGGACATTGGGTTACAATGAGCAGTTCTTC. This sequence encodes CASSFLTSGTLGYNEQFF. The whole variable domain, filled in from reference TRBV5-1 and TRBJ2-1, reads KAGVTQTPRYLIKTRGQQVTLSCSPISGHRSVSWYQQTPGQGLQFLFEYFSETQRNKGNFPGRFSGRQFSNSRSEMNVSTLELGDSALYLCASSFLTSGTLGYNEQFFGPGTRLTVL.

The chain combines TRBV5-1 with TRBJ1-6; TRBD1 aligns across 7 bases. Germline V gene data show CDR1 as SGHRS and CDR2 as YFSETQ. The J segment lost 11 bases and the V segment lost 0 bases, leaving 14 bases of the junction unmatched. The CDR3 runs 17 residues. CDR3 nucleotide sequence: TGCGCCAGCAGCTTGGGGACAGGTGACCCTCATGGCACACCCCTCCACTTT. This codes for CASSLGTGDPHGTPLHF.

The J gene is TRBJ2-1, the V gene TRBV12-5, with D unclear. Germline CDR1 LGHNT, CDR2 FRNRAP. The V and J ends lost 2 bases and 5 bases respectively, with 7 bases between them. The CDR3 contains 13 residues. CDR3 DNA sequence: TGTGCTAGTGGTTTGTCACACAACAATGAGCAGTTCTTC. Translated, it gives CASGLSHNNEQFF.